These 23 T cell receptor beta chains were sequenced from one sample in a study of blood T cells in healthy people across ages. Primed by a sample-barcoded 5' primer and a J-beta primer mix, a second PCR proceeded for roughly 6 to 12 cycles. One entry per CDR3 protein results from TCRdb running MiXCR on the 5' RACE reads. The repertoire has hundreds of thousands of distinct CDR3 sequences, around 50% of them found once; the top ten carry around a quarter. Sequencing was done on a sample of blood. The receptors derive from a man aged 40-49 years in good health.

This clonotype was observed at least ten times. In DNA form, the CDR3 reads TGTGCCAGCTCGTATGGGGAATCCTCCTACGAGCAGTACTTC. Translating gives CASSYGESSYEQYF. V usage is TRBV6-2 or TRBV6-3 and J usage is TRBJ2-7, with no clear D. The germline V gene has CDR1 MNHEY and CDR2 SVGEGT. CDR3 length: 14 residues. The V end was cut by 8 bases, the J end by 0 bases, with 14 bases between.

The rearrangement links TRBV5-1 to TRBJ1-2, with D possibly being TRBD1 (5 bases). The CDR3 loop spans 15 amino acids. With 3 bases removed from V and 3 bases from J, the gap between germline ends came to 15 bases. Germline lookup yields CDR1 SGHRS and CDR2 YFSETQ. CDR3: CASSWGDLEDYGYTF. The CDR3 coding sequence is TGCGCCAGCAGCTGGGGGGACTTGGAGGACTATGGCTACACCTTC.

This clonotype was seen only once. The chain couples TRBV30 to TRBJ1-2, with 8 bases matching TRBD1. CDR3 length equals 13 residues. Germline-derived CDR1 and CDR2 are GTSNPN and SVGIG (reference sequence). V lost 4 bases, J lost 7 bases, and 8 bases stayed unmatched. CDR3 sequence (DNA): TGTGCCTGGACTACAGGGGGGGAGAGTGGCTACACCTTC. Translated: CAWTTGGESGYTF.

This clonotype appeared a single time. V is TRBV7-3 and J is TRBJ2-3; D is possibly TRBD1 or TRBD2 (7 bases each). Germline CDR1 and CDR2: SGHTA and FQGTGA. This CDR3 is 17 amino acids long. Trimming took off 5 bases at V and 0 bases at J, with 18 bases between the two ends. The CDR3 DNA reads TGTGCCAGCAGCCCATCAGGGGGGGCCATTAGCACAGATACGCAGTATTTT. Its translation: CASSPSGGAISTDTQYF.

The genes are TRBV18 and TRBJ1-5, with 7 positions matching TRBD1. CDR3 length: 17 amino acids. CDR1 and CDR2 (germline): KGHSH, LQKENI. Trimming took 5 bases from V and 0 from J; bases not matched to a gene: 10. The CDR3 DNA follows: TGTGCCAGCTCAGTATCCGGGACAGCAAATAGCAATCAGCCCCAGCATTTT. Translated, it gives CASSVSGTANSNQPQHF.

The CDR3 loop is CASTRWGGNAEQFF. The CDR3 DNA is TGTGCCAGCACCAGGTGGGGCGGGAACGCTGAGCAGTTCTTC. This chain links TRBV12-3 or TRBV12-4 with TRBJ2-1; tentative D call: TRBD2 (6 bases). V lost 7 bases, J lost 9 bases, and 19 bases lay in between. The CDR3 sequence is 14 residues long.

The rearrangement links TRBV7-9 to TRBJ2-2; 7 bases map to TRBD2. Germline V lookup: CDR1 SEHNR, CDR2 FQNEAQ (reference sequence). V trimming: 0 bases; J trimming: 1 base; junction bases outside the gene matches: 5. The CDR3 sequence is 17 residues long. CDR3 sequence reads: CASSLAKREMNTGELFF. In nucleotides, the CDR3 is TGTGCCAGCAGCTTAGCCAAGCGGGAAATGAACACCGGGGAGCTGTTTTTT.

The chain is built from TRBV2 and TRBJ1-6; no firm D call. Germline lookup yields CDR1 SNHLY and CDR2 FYNNEI. V lost 1 base and J lost 10, with 11 bases in between. The CDR3 covers 14 residues. In DNA form, the CDR3 reads TGTGCCAGCAGTGAAGACGTCCGAAGGTCACCCCTCCACTTT. Translating gives CASSEDVRRSPLHF.

Only a few counts were recorded for this clonotype. The rearrangement uses TRBV12-3 or TRBV12-4 and TRBJ2-3; the D is unclear. The length of the CDR3 is 14 residues. The V gene lost 7 bases and the J gene lost 2 bases, with 13 bases spanning the gap. CDR3 region: CASTRPRLTDTQYF. In nucleotides, the CDR3 is TGTGCCAGCACCCGGCCGAGGCTCACAGATACGCAGTATTTT.

J is TRBJ2-7 and V is TRBV15; 9 bases fit TRBD1. This CDR3 has 14 residues. Germline loops: CDR1 LNHNV, CDR2 YYDKDF (reference sequence). The junction had 8 bases not matched to a gene; V was cut back by 8 bases and J by 3 bases. The CDR3 protein is CATQTGTGNYEQYF. For the CDR3, the DNA is TGTGCCACCCAAACCGGGACAGGGAACTACGAGCAGTACTTC.

The chain has TRBV7-9 and TRBJ2-5, with TRBD1 matching 11 bases. The J call could be wrong; TRBJ2-7 is a better fit for the DNA end. The V gene's germline CDR1 is SEHNR and CDR2 FQNEAQ (reference sequence). The CDR3 runs 13 residues. The CDR3 DNA follows: TGTGCCAGCAGCTTGGGGACAGGGGGCGAGCAGTACTTC. This gives the protein CASSLGTGGEQYF.

The chain couples TRBV4-1 to TRBJ2-1; a possible D gene is TRBD2 (5 bases). There are 15 residues in the CDR3. The V gene's germline CDR1 is MGHRA and CDR2 YSYEKL. V was pared by 1 base and J by 1 base, with 8 bases between. The CDR3 DNA reads as TGCGCCAGCAGCCAAGTAGAGGGTTCCTACAATGAGCAGTTCTTC. This codes for CASSQVEGSYNEQFF.

The rearrangement joins TRBV24-1 to TRBJ2-5; perhaps D is TRBD1 or TRBD2 (7 bases each). The DNA end is a closer match to TRBJ2-7, so the J assignment may be wrong. The V gene's germline CDR1 is KGHDR and CDR2 SFDVKD. This CDR3 has 14 amino acids. The CDR3 DNA reads TGTGCCACCAGTGATCCAGGGGGAGGGAACGAGCAGTACTTC. This translates into CATSDPGGGNEQYF.

This clonotype was observed a handful of times. This chain links TRBV5-1 with TRBJ2-7; possible D gene TRBD1, 6 bases. CDR1 and CDR2 from the germline V gene are SGHRS and YFSETQ. Deletions cut 0 bases from V and 5 bases from J, with 15 bases between. CDR3 size: 15 residues. DNA of the CDR3: TGCGCCAGCAGCTTGGGCTTACAGGGATTCCACGAGCAGTACTTC. It codes for CASSLGLQGFHEQYF.

V and J are TRBV9 and TRBJ2-7; either TRBD1 or TRBD2 may fit D (5 bases each). The J call is in doubt because the DNA end fits TRBJ2-5 better. Germline V gene lookup returns CDR1 SGDLS and CDR2 YYNGEE. This CDR3 is 14 amino acids long. The DNA of the CDR3 is TGTGCCAGCAGCGTATCCACAGAGGGGGAGACCCAGTACTTC. It specifies CASSVSTEGETQYF.

The sample holds a few counts of this clonotype. CDR3 amino acids: CASSAGLGSNQPQHF. The DNA of the CDR3 is TGTGCCAGCAGCGCGGGACTCGGCAGCAATCAGCCCCAGCATTTT. V and J are TRBV6-5 and TRBJ1-5; a possible D gene is TRBD1 (5 bases). Germline CDR1 and CDR2: MNHEY and SVGAGI. This CDR3 is built from 15 residues. The V and J ends lost 6 bases and 1 base respectively, with 13 bases between them.

This clonotype came up a few times. This chain links TRBV28 with TRBJ2-7; D is unclear. V gave up 2 bases and J gave up 2 bases, with 13 bases separating them. The CDR3 is 15 residues long. Per germline, CDR1 MDHEN and CDR2 SYDVKM. CDR3 region: CASSLPPTDPYEQYF. CDR3 coding DNA: TGTGCCAGCAGTTTACCTCCGACCGACCCCTACGAGCAGTACTTC. The whole variable domain, remainder taken from reference TRBV28 and TRBJ2-7, is DVKVTQSSRYLVKRTGEKVFLECVQDMDHENMFWYRQDPGLGLRLIYFSYDVKMKEKGDIPEGYSVSREKKERFSLILESASTNQTSMYLCASSLPPTDPYEQYFGPGTRLTVT.

The V call is TRBV7-2, the J call TRBJ1-4; D not certain. There are 15 residues in the CDR3. Deletions cut 5 bases from V and 4 bases from J, with 14 bases between. Germline V lookup: CDR1 SGHTA, CDR2 FQGNSA. This CDR3 reads CASSPDRTYNEKLFF. In DNA, the CDR3 is TGTGCCAGCAGCCCGGACCGGACTTATAATGAAAAACTGTTTTTT.

With regard to this clonotype: The junction does not match germline at one end; this may be a read error. This sequence joins TRBV2 and TRBJ1-4, with TRBD1 as a possible D gene (6 bases). CDR3 size: 17 residues. In germline, CDR1 is SNHLY, CDR2 FYNNEI. The CDR3: CASSDAGKTGTNEKLFF. The CDR3 nucleotides read TGTGCCAGCAGTGACGCAGGGAAGACAGGAACTAATGAGAAACTGTTTTTT. Full variable domain (remainder filled in from reference TRBV2 and TRBJ1-4): EPEVTQTPSHQVTQMGQEVILRCVPISNHLYFYWYRQILGQKVEFLVSFYNNEISEKSEIFDDQFSVERPDGSNFTLKIRSTKLEDSAMYFCASSDAGKTGTNEKLFFGSGTQLSVL.

The gene calls are TRBV29-1 and TRBJ1-2; no firm D call. The germline gives CDR1 SQVTM, CDR2 ANQGSEA. Between the trimmed V and J ends, which lost 2 bases and 8 bases, there was a span of 21 bases. The CDR3 length is 15 residues. The DNA of the CDR3 is TGCAGCGTTGAAATCCCCCCGGCAAGTCGGGTCGGCTACACCTTC. It translates to CSVEIPPASRVGYTF.

This chain connects TRBV29-1 to TRBJ2-3; 7 bases are shared with TRBD1. Germline loops: CDR1 SQVTM, CDR2 ANQGSEA. The V gene end was trimmed by 8 bases and the J gene end by 1 base; junction bases not matched to a gene: 9. The CDR3 is 14 residues long. The CDR3 DNA reads TGCAGCATAGGGACAGTGACCCGCACAGATACGCAGTATTTT. Translated, it gives CSIGTVTRTDTQYF.

This clonotype has only a few counts. V is TRBV29-1 and J is TRBJ2-1, with a possible D match to TRBD2 (5 bases). Germline V CDR1 and CDR2: SQVTM, ANQGSEA. The CDR3 loop spans 12 amino acids. Trimming shortened V by 4 bases and J by 8 bases, and 12 bases separated the two germline ends. The CDR3 loop reads CSVVRRDDEQFF. CDR3 sequence (DNA): TGCAGCGTTGTCCGCCGGGATGATGAGCAGTTCTTC.

This clonotype was picked up a small number of times. The chain has TRBV20-1 and TRBJ1-2; D is unresolved. The CDR3 is 14 amino acids. Germline V gene lookup returns CDR1 DFQATT and CDR2 SNEGSKA (reference sequence). Trimming removed 0 bases from V and 4 bases from J, with 12 bases in between. CDR3 protein: CSARDHRTVYGYTF. In DNA, the CDR3 is TGCAGTGCTAGAGATCATCGGACGGTCTATGGCTACACCTTC.